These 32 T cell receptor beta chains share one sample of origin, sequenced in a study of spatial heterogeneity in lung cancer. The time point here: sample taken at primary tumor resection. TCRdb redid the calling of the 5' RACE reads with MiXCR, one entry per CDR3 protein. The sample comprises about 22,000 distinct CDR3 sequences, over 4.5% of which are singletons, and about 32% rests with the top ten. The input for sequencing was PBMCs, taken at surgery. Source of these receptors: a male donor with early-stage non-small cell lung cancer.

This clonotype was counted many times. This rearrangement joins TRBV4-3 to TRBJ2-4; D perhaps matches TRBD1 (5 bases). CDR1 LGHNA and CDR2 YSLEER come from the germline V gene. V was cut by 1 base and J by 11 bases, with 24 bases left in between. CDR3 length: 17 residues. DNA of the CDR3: TGCGCCAGCAGCCAAGGTGCAGGGCCCACACTACGGAAACTTCAGTACTTC. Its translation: CASSQGAGPTLRKLQYF.

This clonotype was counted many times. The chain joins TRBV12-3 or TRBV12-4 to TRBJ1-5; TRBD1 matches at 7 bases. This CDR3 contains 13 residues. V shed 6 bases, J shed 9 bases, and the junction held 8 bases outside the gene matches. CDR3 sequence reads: CASSLEGGWPQHF. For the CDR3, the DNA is TGTGCCAGCAGCTTGGAAGGGGGCTGGCCCCAGCATTTT.

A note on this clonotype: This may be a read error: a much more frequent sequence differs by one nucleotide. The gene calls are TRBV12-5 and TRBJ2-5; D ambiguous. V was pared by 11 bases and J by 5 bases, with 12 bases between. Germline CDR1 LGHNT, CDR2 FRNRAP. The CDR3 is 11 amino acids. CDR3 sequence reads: CAGDQKETQYF. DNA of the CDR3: TGTGCTGGTGACCAGAAGGAGACCCAGTACTTC. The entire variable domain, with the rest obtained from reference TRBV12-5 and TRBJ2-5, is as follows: DARVTQTPRHKVTEMGQEVTMRCQPILGHNTVFWYRQTMMQGLELLAYFRNRAPLDDSGMPKDRFSAEMPDATLATLKIQPSEPRDSAVYFCAGDQKETQYFGPGTRLLVL.

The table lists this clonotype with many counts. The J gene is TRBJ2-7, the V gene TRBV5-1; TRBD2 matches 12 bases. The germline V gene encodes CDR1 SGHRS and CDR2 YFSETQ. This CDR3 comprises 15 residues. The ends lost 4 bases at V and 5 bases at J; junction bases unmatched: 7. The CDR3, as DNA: TGCGCCAGCAGCCGATCTAGCGGGAGGGCCCACGAGCAGTACTTC. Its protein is CASSRSSGRAHEQYF.

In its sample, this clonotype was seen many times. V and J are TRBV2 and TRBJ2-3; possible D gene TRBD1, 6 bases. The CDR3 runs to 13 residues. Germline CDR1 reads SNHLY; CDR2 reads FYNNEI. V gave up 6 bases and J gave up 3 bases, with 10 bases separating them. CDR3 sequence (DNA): TGTGCCAGCAGGATCAGGGGAACAGATACGCAGTATTTT. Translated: CASRIRGTDTQYF.

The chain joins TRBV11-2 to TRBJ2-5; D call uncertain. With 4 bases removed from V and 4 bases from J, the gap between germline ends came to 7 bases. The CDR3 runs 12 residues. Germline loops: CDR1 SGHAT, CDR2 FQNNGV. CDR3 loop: CASSSEGETQYF. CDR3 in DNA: TGTGCCAGCAGCTCAGAAGGAGAGACCCAGTACTTC.

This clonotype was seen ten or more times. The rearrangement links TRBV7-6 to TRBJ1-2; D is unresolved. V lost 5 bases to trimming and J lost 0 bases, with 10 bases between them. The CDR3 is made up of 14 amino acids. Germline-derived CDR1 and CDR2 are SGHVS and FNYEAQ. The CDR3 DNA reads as TGTGCCAGCAGCCCCGACACGACTAACTATGGCTACACCTTC. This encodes CASSPDTTNYGYTF.

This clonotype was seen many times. CDR3 residues: CASSTTGSNSPLHF. CDR3 coding DNA: TGTGCCAGCAGCACGACAGGGTCCAATTCACCCCTCCACTTT. The chain links TRBV11-2 to TRBJ1-6, with 7 bases lining up with TRBD1. V shed 5 bases, J shed 7 bases, and the junction held 5 bases outside the gene matches. The CDR3 spans 14 residues. Germline CDR1 SGHAT, CDR2 FQNNGV.

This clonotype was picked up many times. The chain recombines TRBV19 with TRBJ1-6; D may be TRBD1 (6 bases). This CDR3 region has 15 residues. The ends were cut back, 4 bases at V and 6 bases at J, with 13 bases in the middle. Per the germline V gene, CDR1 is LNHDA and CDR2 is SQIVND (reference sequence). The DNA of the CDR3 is TGTGCCAGTAGTACCTCGACAGGATCTAATTCACCCCTCCACTTT. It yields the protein CASSTSTGSNSPLHF.

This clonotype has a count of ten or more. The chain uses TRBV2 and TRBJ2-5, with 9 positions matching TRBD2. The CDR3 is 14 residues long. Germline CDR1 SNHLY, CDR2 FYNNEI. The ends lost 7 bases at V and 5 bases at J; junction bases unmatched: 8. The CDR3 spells CASKGIAGAETQYF. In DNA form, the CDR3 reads TGTGCCAGCAAGGGCATAGCGGGGGCGGAGACCCAGTACTTC.

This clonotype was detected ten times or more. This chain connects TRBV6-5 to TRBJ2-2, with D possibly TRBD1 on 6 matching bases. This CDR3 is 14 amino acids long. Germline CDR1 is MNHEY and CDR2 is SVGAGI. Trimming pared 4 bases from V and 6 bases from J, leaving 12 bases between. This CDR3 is CASSWEQGPGELFF. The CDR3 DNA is TGTGCCAGCAGTTGGGAACAGGGACCCGGGGAGCTGTTTTTT.

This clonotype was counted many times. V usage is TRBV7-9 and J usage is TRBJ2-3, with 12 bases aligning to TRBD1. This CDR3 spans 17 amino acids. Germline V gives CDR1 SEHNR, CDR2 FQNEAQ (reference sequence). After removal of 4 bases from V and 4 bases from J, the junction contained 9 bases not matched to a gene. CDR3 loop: CASSSGQGARVADTQYF. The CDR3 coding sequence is TGTGCCAGCAGCTCGGGACAGGGGGCGCGGGTCGCAGATACGCAGTATTTT.

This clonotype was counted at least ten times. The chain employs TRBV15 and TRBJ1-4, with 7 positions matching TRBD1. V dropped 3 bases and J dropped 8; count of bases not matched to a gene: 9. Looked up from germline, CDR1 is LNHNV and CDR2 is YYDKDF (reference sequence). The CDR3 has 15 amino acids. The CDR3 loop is CATSRGGGLDEKLFF. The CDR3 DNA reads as TGTGCCACCAGCAGGGGAGGGGGCTTGGACGAAAAACTGTTTTTT.

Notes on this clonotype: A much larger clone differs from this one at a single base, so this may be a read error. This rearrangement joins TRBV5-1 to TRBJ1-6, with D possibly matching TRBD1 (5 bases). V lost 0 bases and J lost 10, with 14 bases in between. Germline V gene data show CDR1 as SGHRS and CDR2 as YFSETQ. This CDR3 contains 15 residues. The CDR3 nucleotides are TGCGCCAGCAGCTTGGAGGCAGGGACGGACTCACCCCTCCACTTT. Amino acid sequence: CASSLEAGTDSPLHF.

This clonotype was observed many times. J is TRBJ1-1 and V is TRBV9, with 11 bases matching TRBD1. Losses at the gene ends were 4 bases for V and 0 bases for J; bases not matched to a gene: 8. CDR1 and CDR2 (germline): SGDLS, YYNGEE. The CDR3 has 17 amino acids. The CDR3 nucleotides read TGTGCCAGCAGCTCCCGAGGGGACAGGGGGGTGAACACTGAAGCTTTCTTT. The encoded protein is CASSSRGDRGVNTEAFF. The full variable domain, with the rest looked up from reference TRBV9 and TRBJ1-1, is DSGVTQTPKHLITATGQRVTLRCSPRSGDLSVYWYQQSLDQGLQFLIQYYNGEERAKGNILERFSAQQFPDLHSELNLSSLELGDSALYFCASSSRGDRGVNTEAFFGQGTRLTVV.

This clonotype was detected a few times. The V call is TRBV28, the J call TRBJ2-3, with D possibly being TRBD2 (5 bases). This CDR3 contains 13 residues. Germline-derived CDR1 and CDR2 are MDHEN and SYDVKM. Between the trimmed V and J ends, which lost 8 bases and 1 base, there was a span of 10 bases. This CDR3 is CASSPGGTDTQYF. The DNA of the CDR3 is TGTGCCAGCTCCCCCGGGGGCACAGATACGCAGTATTTT.

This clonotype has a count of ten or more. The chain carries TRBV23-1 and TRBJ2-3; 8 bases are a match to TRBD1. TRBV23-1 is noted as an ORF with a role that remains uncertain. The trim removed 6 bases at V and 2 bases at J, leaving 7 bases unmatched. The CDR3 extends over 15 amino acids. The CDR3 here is CASSPTGADTDTQYF. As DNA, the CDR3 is TGCGCCAGCAGCCCGACAGGGGCAGACACAGATACGCAGTATTTT.

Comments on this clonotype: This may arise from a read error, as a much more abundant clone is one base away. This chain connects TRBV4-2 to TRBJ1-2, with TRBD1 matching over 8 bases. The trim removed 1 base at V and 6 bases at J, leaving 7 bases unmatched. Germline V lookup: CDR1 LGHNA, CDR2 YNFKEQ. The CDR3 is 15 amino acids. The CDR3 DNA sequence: TGTGCCAGCAGCCAAGCCGGACAGGGCATGCATGGCTACACCTTC. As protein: CASSQAGQGMHGYTF.

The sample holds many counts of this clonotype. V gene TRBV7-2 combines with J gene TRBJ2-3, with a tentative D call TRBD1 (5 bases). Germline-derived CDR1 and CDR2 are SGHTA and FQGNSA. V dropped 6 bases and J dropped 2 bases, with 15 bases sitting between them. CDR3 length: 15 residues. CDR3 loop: CASSIKTDLTDTQYF. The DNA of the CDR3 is TGTGCCAGCAGTATTAAGACAGACCTCACAGATACGCAGTATTTT.

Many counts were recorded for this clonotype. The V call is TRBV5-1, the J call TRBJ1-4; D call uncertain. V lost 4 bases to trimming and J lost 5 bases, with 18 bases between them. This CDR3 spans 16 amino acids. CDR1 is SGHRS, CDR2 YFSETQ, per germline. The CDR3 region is CASSIRGRERNEKLFF. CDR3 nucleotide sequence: TGCGCCAGCAGCATCAGAGGACGAGAAAGGAATGAAAAACTGTTTTTT.

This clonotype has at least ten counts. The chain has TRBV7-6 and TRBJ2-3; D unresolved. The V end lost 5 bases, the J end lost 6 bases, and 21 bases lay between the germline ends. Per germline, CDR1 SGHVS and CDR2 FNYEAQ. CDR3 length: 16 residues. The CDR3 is CASSPNPGPSVDTQYF. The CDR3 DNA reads TGTGCCAGCAGCCCTAACCCGGGTCCTTCTGTGGATACGCAGTATTTT.

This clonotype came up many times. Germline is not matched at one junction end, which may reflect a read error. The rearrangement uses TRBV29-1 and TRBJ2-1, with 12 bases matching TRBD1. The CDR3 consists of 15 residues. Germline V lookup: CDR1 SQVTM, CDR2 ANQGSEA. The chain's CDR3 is CSVDHGTGTGGFRVF. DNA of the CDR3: TGCAGCGTTGATCACGGGACCGGGACAGGGGGCTTTAGGGTCTTC.

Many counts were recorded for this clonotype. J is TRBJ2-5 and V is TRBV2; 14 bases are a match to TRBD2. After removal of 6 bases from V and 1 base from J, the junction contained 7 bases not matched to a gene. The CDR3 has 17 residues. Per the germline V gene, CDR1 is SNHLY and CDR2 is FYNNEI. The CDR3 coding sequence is TGTGCCAGCAGGGTGGGACTAGCGGGGGCGGCCCAAGAGACCCAGTACTTC. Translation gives CASRVGLAGAAQETQYF.

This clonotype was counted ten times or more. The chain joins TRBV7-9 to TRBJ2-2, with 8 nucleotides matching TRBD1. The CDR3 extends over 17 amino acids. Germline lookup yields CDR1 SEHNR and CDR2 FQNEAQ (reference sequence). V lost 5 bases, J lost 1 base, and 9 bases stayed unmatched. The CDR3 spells CASSLGQGGVNTGELFF. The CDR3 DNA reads TGTGCCAGCAGCCTAGGACAGGGTGGGGTGAACACCGGGGAGCTGTTTTTT.

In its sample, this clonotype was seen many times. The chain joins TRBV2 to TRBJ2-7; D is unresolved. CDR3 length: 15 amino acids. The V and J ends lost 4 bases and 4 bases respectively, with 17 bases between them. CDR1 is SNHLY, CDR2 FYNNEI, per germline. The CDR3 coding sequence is TGTGCCAGCAGTGGTTCCGGACGCATCGGGTACGAGCAGTACTTC. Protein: CASSGSGRIGYEQYF.

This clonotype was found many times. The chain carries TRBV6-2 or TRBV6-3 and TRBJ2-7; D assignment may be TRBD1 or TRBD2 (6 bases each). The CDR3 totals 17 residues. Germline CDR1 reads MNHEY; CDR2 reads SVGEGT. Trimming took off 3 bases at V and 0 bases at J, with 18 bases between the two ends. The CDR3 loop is CASSYRIRGRSSYEQYF. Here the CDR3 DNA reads TGTGCCAGCAGTTATAGGATCCGGGGGCGAAGCTCCTACGAGCAGTACTTC.

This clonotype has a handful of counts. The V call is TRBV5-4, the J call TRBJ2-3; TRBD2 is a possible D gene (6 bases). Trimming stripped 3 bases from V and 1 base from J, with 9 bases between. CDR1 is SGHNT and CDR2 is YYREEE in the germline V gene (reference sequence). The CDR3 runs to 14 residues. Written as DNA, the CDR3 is TGTGCCAGCAGCTCTGGACTACGCACAGATACGCAGTATTTT. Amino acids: CASSSGLRTDTQYF.

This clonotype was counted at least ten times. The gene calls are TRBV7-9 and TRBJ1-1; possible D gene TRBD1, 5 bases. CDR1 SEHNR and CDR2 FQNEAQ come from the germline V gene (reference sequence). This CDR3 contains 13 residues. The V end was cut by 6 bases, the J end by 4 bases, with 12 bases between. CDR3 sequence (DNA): TGTGCCAGCAGAGACAGTTTGGGCACTGAAGCTTTCTTT. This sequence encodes CASRDSLGTEAFF.

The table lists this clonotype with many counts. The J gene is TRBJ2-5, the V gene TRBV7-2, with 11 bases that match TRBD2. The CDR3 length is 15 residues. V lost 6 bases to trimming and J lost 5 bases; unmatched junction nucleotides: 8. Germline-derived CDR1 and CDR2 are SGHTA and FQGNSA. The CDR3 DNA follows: TGTGCCAGCAGTGTTAGCGGGAGGGCCTCGGAGACCCAGTACTTC. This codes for CASSVSGRASETQYF.

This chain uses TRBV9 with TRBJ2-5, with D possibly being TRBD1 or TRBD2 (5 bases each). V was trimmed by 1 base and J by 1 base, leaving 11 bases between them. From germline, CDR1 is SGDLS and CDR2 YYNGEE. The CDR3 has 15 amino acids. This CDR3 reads CASSVTPGRQETQYF. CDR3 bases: TGTGCCAGCAGCGTAACTCCGGGACGCCAAGAGACCCAGTACTTC.

The CDR3 DNA follows: TGTGCCAGCAGCTTGTATCAGGGCCAAGAGACCCAGTACTTC. Protein: CASSLYQGQETQYF. J is TRBJ2-5 and V is TRBV5-6; D is possibly TRBD1 (5 bases). Germline CDR1 SGHDT, CDR2 YYEEEE. Deletions cut 1 base from V and 1 base from J, with 8 bases between. This CDR3 spans 14 amino acids.

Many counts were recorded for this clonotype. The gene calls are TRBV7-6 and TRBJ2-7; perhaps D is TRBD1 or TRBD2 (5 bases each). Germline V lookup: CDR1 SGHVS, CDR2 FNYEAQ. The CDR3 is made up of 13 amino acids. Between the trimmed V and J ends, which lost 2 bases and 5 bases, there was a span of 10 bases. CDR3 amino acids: CASSLNEGNEQYF. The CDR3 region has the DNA TGTGCCAGCAGCTTAAACGAGGGGAACGAGCAGTACTTC.